This T cell receptor beta chain was retrieved from a study of T cells after yellow fever vaccination. The study's findings and limits: CD4 and CD8 compartments shared a small share of clonotypes.

This clonotype was seen only a few times. Each CDR3 protein is one row after TCRdb ran MiXCR on the 5' RACE reads. The sample lists 50,000 or so distinct CDR3 sequences, more than 6.5% seen once, with roughly 24% in the top ten. Trimming took 3 bases from V and 4 from J; bases not matched to a gene: 8. CDR3 length: 15 amino acids. Germline V gene lookup returns CDR1 SGHDT and CDR2 YYEEEE. Sequencing used CD8+ T cells not binding an NS4B(214-222) dextramer, sorted from PBMCs, obtained roughly seven weeks after the first yellow fever vaccination. This TCR derives from a man aged 18-30 years who received the YFV17D yellow fever vaccine. The chain carries TRBV5-6 and TRBJ1-2; 8 bases match TRBD1. The CDR3 loop reads CASSWGTGGSYGYTF. The CDR3 nucleotides read TGTGCCAGCAGCTGGGGGACAGGAGGGTCCTATGGCTACACCTTC.